The source of this TCR beta chain is a study of spatial heterogeneity in lung cancer. The CDR3 totals 20 residues. Trimming stripped 2 bases from V and 0 bases from J, with 20 bases between. In germline, CDR1 is LNHDA, CDR2 SQIVND (reference sequence). Regarding the study as a whole: Expanded alpha and beta TCR counts within tumors tracked tumor mutation counts. Coverage of tumor T cells, by estimate, reached 6.5% to 8% for alpha chains and about 14% for beta chains.

Described time point: sample taken at primary tumor resection. This clonotype appeared many times. Its antigen is unknown. TCR cDNA molecules each had a unique molecular identifier. TCRdb re-called the 5' RACE reads with MiXCR, one entry per CDR3 protein. The sample lists nearly 11,000 distinct CDR3 sequences, just over 5% occurring once. Here the sequenced sample was lung tumor tissue, taken at surgery. The chain uses TRBV19 and TRBJ2-6; D may be TRBD1 or TRBD2 (5 bases each). The TCR originated in a male donor with early-stage non-small cell lung cancer. The CDR3 spells CASSIPPRGSLISGANVLTF. The CDR3 DNA is TGTGCCAGTAGTATACCACCCCGGGGCTCCCTAATCTCTGGGGCCAACGTCCTGACTTTC.